This is a list of T cell receptor beta chains from one sample in a study of T cells in localized non-small cell lung cancer. The assay was immunoSEQ multiplex PCR, and TCRdb's table has in-frame clones only and misses some. Of some 25,000 clones listed, over 70% are singletons. The sample was peripheral blood, taken before any cancer treatment. All receptors come from a man between 40 and 75 years old with stage III squamous cell lung carcinoma. The CDR3 runs from the conserved cysteine through the conserved F or W. Each record gives: V gene, clone size, D gene, J gene, CDR3 protein, CDR3 DNA. D genes are given only for firm matches. Clone size is stated in some rows and not others, as once, few, many or a class when expanded.

V: TRBV6-5
size: .
D: .
J: TRBJ1-1
CDR3: CASSYGPGLENTEAFF
DNA: TGTGCCAGCAGTTACGGACCGGGACTTGAGAACACTGAAGCTTTCTTT

V: TRBV19
size: .
D: .
J: TRBJ1-5
CDR3: CASSIGTGRTQPQHF
DNA: TGTGCCAGTAGTATAGGGACCGGGCGGACTCAGCCCCAGCATTTT

V: TRBV7-3
size: .
D: TRBD2
J: TRBJ2-1
CDR3: CASSLGPLAGRRNEQFF
DNA: TGTGCCAGCAGCTTAGGGCCTCTAGCGGGGAGGAGAAATGAGCAGTTCTTC

V: TRBV27
size: .
D: TRBD2
J: TRBJ2-7
CDR3: CASSLSTSGSAEQYF
DNA: TGTGCCAGCAGTTTATCGACTAGCGGGAGCGCCGAGCAGTACTTC

V: TRBV27
size: .
D: .
J: TRBJ1-1
CDR3: CASSLNPVGNTEAFF
DNA: TGTGCCAGCAGTCTTAATCCCGTTGGGAACACTGAAGCTTTCTTT

V: TRBV19
size: .
D: .
J: TRBJ1-1
CDR3: CASSRGSQPTEAFF
DNA: TGTGCCAGTTCAAGGGGGAGCCAACCGACTGAAGCTTTCTTT

V: TRBV5-1
size: .
D: .
J: TRBJ1-1
CDR3: CASSLEGVGNTEAFF
DNA: TGCGCCAGCAGCCTGGAGGGGGTTGGGAACACTGAAGCTTTCTTT

V: TRBV11-1
size: once
D: .
J: TRBJ1-1
CDR3: CASSLGRVNTEAFF
DNA: TGTGCCAGCAGCTTAGGCAGGGTGAACACTGAAGCTTTCTTT

V: TRBV4-1
size: .
D: .
J: TRBJ1-2
CDR3: CASSPAIGIYGYTF
DNA: TGCGCCAGCAGTCCAGCGATAGGTATCTATGGCTACACCTTC

V: TRBV18
size: .
D: .
J: TRBJ2-5
CDR3: CASSPYIVETQYF
DNA: TGTGCCAGCTCACCATATATAGTCGAGACCCAGTACTTC

V: TRBV10-3
size: .
D: .
J: TRBJ2-2
CDR3: CAMAGGVNTGELFF
DNA: TGTGCCATGGCAGGGGGGGTGAACACCGGGGAGCTGTTTTTT

V: TRBV7-8
size: .
D: .
J: TRBJ2-7
CDR3: CASAHVGYEQYF
DNA: TGTGCCAGCGCCCATGTAGGATACGAGCAGTACTTC

V: TRBV28
size: .
D: TRBD2
J: TRBJ2-3
CDR3: CASSSRGPTSGSADTQYF
DNA: TGTGCCAGCAGCTCTCGGGGGCCTACTAGCGGGAGTGCAGATACGCAGTATTTT

V: TRBV4-1
size: .
D: TRBD1
J: TRBJ1-1
CDR3: CASSRSGTGSTEAFF
DNA: TGCGCCAGCAGCCGATCCGGGACAGGGAGCACTGAAGCTTTCTTT

V: TRBV7-3
size: .
D: .
J: TRBJ1-2
CDR3: CASSPNPLRGYTF
DNA: TGTGCCAGCAGCCCCAACCCCCTCCGCGGCTACACCTTC

V: TRBV27
size: .
D: .
J: TRBJ1-6
CDR3: CASSLSGAYDYSPLHF
DNA: TGTGCCAGCAGTTTATCCGGGGCGTACGATTATTCACCCCTCCACTTT

V: TRBV11-3
size: .
D: .
J: TRBJ2-2
CDR3: CASSPAGLGGELFF
DNA: TGTGCCAGCAGCCCGGCCGGGCTAGGCGGGGAGCTGTTTTTT

V: TRBV7-9
size: few
D: TRBD2
J: TRBJ2-1
CDR3: CASSLGSGRLNEQFF
DNA: TGTGCCAGCAGCTTAGGTAGCGGGAGGCTCAATGAGCAGTTCTTC

V: TRBV9
size: .
D: TRBD2
J: TRBJ2-1
CDR3: CASSVARGGSYNEQFF
DNA: TGTGCCAGCAGCGTAGCTCGCGGGGGCTCCTACAATGAGCAGTTCTTC

V: TRBV10-3
size: .
D: .
J: TRBJ2-1
CDR3: CAISESGVAEFF
DNA: TGTGCCATCAGTGAGTCGGGGGTTGCGGAGTTCTTC

V: TRBV6-1
size: once
D: .
J: TRBJ2-7
CDR3: CATGTYEQYF
DNA: TGTGCCACCGGTACCTACGAGCAGTACTTC

V: TRBV15
size: .
D: .
J: TRBJ2-4
CDR3: CATSSRSGVWNIQYF
DNA: TGTGCCACCAGCAGCCGGTCAGGGGTATGGAACATTCAGTACTTC

V: TRBV11-1
size: .
D: .
J: TRBJ1-1
CDR3: CASSLQQGNTEAFF
DNA: TGTGCCAGCAGCCTCCAGCAGGGGAACACTGAAGCTTTCTTT

V: TRBV7-6
size: once
D: .
J: TRBJ2-3
CDR3: CASSLVGHSTDTQYF
DNA: TGTGCCAGCAGCTTAGTGGGACACAGCACAGATACGCAGTATTTT

V: TRBV19
size: .
D: TRBD1
J: TRBJ2-6
CDR3: CASTSWTGGFGANVLTF
DNA: TGTGCCAGTACTTCGTGGACAGGGGGCTTTGGGGCCAACGTCCTGACTTTC

V: TRBV5-1
size: .
D: .
J: TRBJ2-5
CDR3: CASSFDRQETQYF
DNA: TGCGCCAGCAGCTTTGACAGGCAAGAGACCCAGTACTTC

V: TRBV30
size: .
D: .
J: TRBJ1-2
CDR3: CAWSLRGWAGTYGYTF
DNA: TGTGCCTGGAGTCTTCGCGGTTGGGCGGGCACCTATGGCTACACCTTC

V: TRBV15
size: .
D: .
J: TRBJ2-1
CDR3: CATSRGRDNLNEQFF
DNA: TGTGCCACCAGCAGAGGGCGGGACAACCTCAATGAGCAGTTCTTC

V: TRBV5-8
size: .
D: .
J: TRBJ2-3
CDR3: CASSFERSLLPRGGQYF
DNA: TGTGCCAGCAGCTTCGAGCGGTCCCTCCTTCCACGGGGAGGGCAGTATTTT

V: TRBV7-9
size: .
D: TRBD1
J: TRBJ2-5
CDR3: CASSDRTGGRQETQYF
DNA: TGTGCCAGCAGCGATAGGACAGGGGGTCGGCAAGAGACCCAGTACTTC